Each of the 2 T cell receptor beta chains below was sequenced from the same sample in a study of cytomegalovirus exposure and HLA in healthy donors. The primer mix had 60 Vbeta and 13 Jbeta primers. Repertoires were generated with immunoSEQ multiplex PCR, while TCRdb's copy carries only in-frame clones and drops some. The sample lists around 91,000 clones; roughly 78% were seen once. What was sequenced was PBMCs. These receptors originate from a male donor in good health and CMV-seropositive.

This clone was counted only a few times. V gene TRBV7-6 combines with J gene TRBJ2-7, with D tentatively TRBD2 (6 bases). The CDR3 has 13 amino acids. Trimming left V 4 bases short and J 0 bases short, with 7 bases between. Germline CDR1 is SGHVS and CDR2 is FNYEAQ. CDR3 bases: TGTGCCAGCAGCTCGGGGGTCTCCTACGAGCAGTACTTC. Its protein is CASSSGVSYEQYF.

The chain carries TRBV28 and TRBJ1-5, with D uncertain. CDR1 and CDR2 (germline): MDHEN, SYDVKM. The CDR3 runs to 14 residues. V lost 7 bases and J lost 1, with 11 bases in between. CDR3 sequence (DNA): TGTGCCAGCACCCTTGGAGGAAGCAATCAGCCCCAGCATTTT. Its translation: CASTLGGSNQPQHF.